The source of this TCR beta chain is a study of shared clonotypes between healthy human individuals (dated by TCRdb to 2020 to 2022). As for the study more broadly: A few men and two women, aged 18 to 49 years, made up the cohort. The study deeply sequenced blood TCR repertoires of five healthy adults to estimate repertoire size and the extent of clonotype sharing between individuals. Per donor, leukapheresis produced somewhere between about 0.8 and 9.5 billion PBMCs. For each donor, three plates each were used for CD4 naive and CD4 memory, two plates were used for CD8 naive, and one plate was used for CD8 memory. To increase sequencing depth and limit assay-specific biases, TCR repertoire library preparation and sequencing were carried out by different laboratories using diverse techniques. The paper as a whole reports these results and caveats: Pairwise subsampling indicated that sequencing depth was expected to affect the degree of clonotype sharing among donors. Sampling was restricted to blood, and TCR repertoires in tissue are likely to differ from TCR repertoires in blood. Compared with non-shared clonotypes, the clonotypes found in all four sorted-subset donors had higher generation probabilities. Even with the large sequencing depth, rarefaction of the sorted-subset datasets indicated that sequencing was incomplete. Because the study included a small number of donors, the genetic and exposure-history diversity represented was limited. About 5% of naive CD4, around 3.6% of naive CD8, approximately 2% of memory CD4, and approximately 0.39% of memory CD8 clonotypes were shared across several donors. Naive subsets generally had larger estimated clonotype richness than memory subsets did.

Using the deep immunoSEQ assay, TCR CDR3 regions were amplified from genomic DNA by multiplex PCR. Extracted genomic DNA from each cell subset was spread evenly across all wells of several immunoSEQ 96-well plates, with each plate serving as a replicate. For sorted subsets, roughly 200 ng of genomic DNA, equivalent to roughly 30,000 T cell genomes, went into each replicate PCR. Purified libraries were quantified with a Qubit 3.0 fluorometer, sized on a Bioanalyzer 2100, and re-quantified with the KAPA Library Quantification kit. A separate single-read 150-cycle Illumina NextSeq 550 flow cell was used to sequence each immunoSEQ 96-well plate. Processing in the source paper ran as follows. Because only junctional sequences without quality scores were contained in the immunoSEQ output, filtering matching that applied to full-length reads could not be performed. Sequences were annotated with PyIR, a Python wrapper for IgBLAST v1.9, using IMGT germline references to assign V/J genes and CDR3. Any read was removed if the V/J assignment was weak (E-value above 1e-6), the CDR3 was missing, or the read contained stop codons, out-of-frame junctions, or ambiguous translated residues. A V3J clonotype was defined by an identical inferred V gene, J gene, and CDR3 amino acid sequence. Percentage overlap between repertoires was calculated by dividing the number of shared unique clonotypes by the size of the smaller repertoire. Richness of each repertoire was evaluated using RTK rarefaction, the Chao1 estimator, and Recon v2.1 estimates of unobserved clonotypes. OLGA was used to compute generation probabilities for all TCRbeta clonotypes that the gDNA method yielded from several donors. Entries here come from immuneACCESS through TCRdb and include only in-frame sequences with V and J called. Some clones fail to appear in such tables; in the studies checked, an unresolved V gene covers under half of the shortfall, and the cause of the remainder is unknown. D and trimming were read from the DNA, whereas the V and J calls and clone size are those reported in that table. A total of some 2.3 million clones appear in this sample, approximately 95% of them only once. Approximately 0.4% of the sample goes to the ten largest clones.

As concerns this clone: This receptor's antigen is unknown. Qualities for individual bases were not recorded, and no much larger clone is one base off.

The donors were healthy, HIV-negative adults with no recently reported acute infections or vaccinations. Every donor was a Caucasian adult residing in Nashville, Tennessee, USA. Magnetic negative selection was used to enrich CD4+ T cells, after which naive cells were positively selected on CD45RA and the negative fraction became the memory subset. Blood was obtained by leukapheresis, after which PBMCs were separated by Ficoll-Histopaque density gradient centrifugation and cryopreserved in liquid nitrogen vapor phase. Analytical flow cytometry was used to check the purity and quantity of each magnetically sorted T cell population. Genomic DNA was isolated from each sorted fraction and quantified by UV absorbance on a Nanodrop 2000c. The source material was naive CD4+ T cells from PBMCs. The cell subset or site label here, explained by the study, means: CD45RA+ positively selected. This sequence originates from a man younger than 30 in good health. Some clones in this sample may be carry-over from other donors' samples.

DNA sequence: TGCGCCAGCAGCTTGGGGGCCTCAGGCGCGGGAGCCTTCTACGAGCAGTACTTC. Its protein is CASSLGASGAGAFYEQYF. Rearrangement joined TRBV5-1 to TRBJ2-7; 7 bases in between match TRBD2. In the germline V gene, CDR1 corresponds to SGHRS and CDR2 to YFSETQ. Including the terminal cysteine and phenylalanine, the CDR3 comprises 18 residues. CDR3 DNA is the only sequence kept; it has 54 bases, read in frame from the first base. At the junction V is shortened by 0 bases and J by 3 bases; bases outside the gene matches: 15.